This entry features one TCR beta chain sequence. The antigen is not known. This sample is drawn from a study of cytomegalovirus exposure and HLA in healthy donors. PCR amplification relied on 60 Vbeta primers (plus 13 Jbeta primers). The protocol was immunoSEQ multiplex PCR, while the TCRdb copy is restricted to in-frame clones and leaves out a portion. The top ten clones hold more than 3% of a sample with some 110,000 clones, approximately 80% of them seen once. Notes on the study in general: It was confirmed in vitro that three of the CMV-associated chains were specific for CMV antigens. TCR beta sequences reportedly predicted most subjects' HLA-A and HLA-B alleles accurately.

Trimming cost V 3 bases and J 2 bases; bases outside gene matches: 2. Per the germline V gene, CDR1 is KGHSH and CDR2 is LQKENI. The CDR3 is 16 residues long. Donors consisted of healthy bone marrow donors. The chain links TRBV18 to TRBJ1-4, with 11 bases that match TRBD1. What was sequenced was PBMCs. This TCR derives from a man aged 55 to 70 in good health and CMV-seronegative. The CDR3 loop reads CASSPGTGGTNEKLFF. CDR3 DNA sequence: TGTGCCAGCTCACCCGGGACAGGGGGGACTAATGAAAAACTGTTTTTT.